Presented here are 3 T cell receptor beta chains from one specimen sequenced in a study. One entry per CDR3 protein, called by TCRdb with MiXCR from the 5' RACE reads. The table records over 50,000 distinct CDR3 sequences, almost 30% of them present only once. Sequencing input: tumor-infiltrating naive CD4+ T cells sorted from the breast tumor. Subset: naive CD4+ T cells, CD4+CD45RA+CD25-. These receptors all stem from a female donor with breast cancer.

The genes are TRBV5-1 and TRBJ1-1; D unclear. V dropped 0 bases and J dropped 4 bases, with 10 bases sitting between them. The CDR3 consists of 14 residues. Germline CDR1 reads SGHRS; CDR2 reads YFSETQ. The CDR3 region is CASSLEASGTEAFF. DNA of the CDR3: TGCGCCAGCAGCTTGGAAGCGAGCGGCACTGAAGCTTTCTTT.

This clonotype was observed once. The V call is TRBV20-1, the J call TRBJ2-1, with D possibly being TRBD2 (5 bases). Germline-derived CDR1 and CDR2 are DFQATT and SNEGSKA (reference sequence). The V and J ends lost 6 bases and 9 bases respectively, with 36 bases between them. The CDR3 has 19 amino acids. DNA of the CDR3: TGCAGTGCCCCACCCGCAGACTTTGGCTTAGCGCTCTCCAGGAGTGAGCAGTTCTTC. Its protein product is CSAPPADFGLALSRSEQFF.

This clonotype is categorized as medium-sized. The J gene is TRBJ2-1, the V gene TRBV9; D not resolved. CDR1 and CDR2 from the germline V gene are SGDLS and YYNGEE. Trimming shortened V by 1 base and J by 7 bases, and 9 bases separated the two germline ends. The CDR3 sequence is 13 residues long. The CDR3 bases are TGTGCCAGCAGCGTAACCCCAGAGAATGAGCAGTTCTTC. It yields the protein CASSVTPENEQFF.